Listed below are T cell receptor beta chains from one sample, sequenced in a study of blood T cell repertoires in COVID-19. Sequencing used immunoSEQ multiplex PCR; TCRdb keeps in-frame clones, though not all of them. The sample lists about 180,000 clones, approximately 85% seen once, with 3.3% in the top ten. The source material was peripheral blood. The receptors were gathered from a man in his sixties with acute or convalescent COVID-19. CDR3s leave out the opening cysteine and the closing phenylalanine or tryptophan.

TRBJ2-7 | TRBV7-3 | ASIHPPPGRDVRYEQY
TRBJ2-5 | TRBV12-3/TRBV12-4 | ASSKDRSETQY
TRBJ2-1 | TRBV9 | ASSVEGTTNEQF
TRBJ2-1 | TRBV29-1 | SVVRLAGGNEQF
TRBJ1-2 | TRBV6-5 | ASRGGFRENYGYT
TRBJ2-7 | TRBV14 | ASSQRSGQGTYEQY
TRBJ2-1 | TRBV5-4 | ASSLDSGNHNEQF
TRBJ1-3 | TRBV2 | ASIPTGRNTIY
TRBJ1-1 | TRBV4-1 | ASSHGSVFNRGRNTEAF
TRBJ1-6 | TRBV27 | ASRSWGEYNSPLH
TRBJ1-2 | TRBV30 | AWSVLGAGGYT
TRBJ2-5 | TRBV7-3 | ASSPGGGVETQY
TRBJ2-7 | TRBV19 | ASSIGVGLKALRLEQY
TRBJ2-6 | TRBV11-2 | ASSIPNRGSGANVLT
TRBJ2-5 | TRBV2 | ASLGQGLFRETQY
TRBJ1-3 | TRBV9 | ASSNDRWSENTIY
TRBJ2-7 | TRBV21-1 | ASSNPAGYEQY
TRBJ1-6 | TRBV19 | ASNQGNNSPLH
TRBJ2-1 | TRBV2 | ASSQGLAGYNEQF
TRBJ2-2 | TRBV9 | ASSPRTGWEGTGELF
TRBJ1-4 | TRBV5-1 | ASSPQGYGTNEKLF
TRBJ1-5 | TRBV6-5 | ASSYDGGGNQPQH
TRBJ2-4 | TRBV6-1 | ASSESGMDIQY
TRBJ2-7 | TRBV3-1/TRBV3-2 | ASSRRDTYEQY